This T cell receptor beta chain is drawn from a study of blood T cells in healthy people across ages. The CDR3 loop spans 11 amino acids. CDR1 is SGHTS, CDR2 YDEGEE, per germline. V dropped 1 base and J dropped 10 bases, with 6 bases sitting between them. Alongside a J-beta primer mix, a sample-barcoded 5' primer served in a second PCR lasting 7 to 11 cycles. TCRdb reprocessed the 5' RACE reads via MiXCR and lists one record per CDR3 protein. This table holds around 1,800,000 distinct CDR3 sequences, 35% to 50% found once. The sequenced sample consisted of blood. The V gene is TRBV5-8, the J gene TRBJ2-1; D is undetermined. The TCR comes from a human donor in good health. CDR3 residues: CASSLHEEQFF. In DNA, the CDR3 is TGTGCCAGCAGCTTGCACGAGGAGCAGTTCTTC.